Listed here are 18 T cell receptor beta chains from one sample, sequenced in a study of human T cells and chemical hapten exposure. Documented time point: patch test 1, 2 weeks after DPC sensitization. The sample's treatment: therapeutic diphenylcyclopropenone sensitization with weekly scalp DPC. From the RACE reads, TCRdb called clonotypes with MiXCR, one entry per CDR3 protein. This sample has tens of thousands of distinct CDR3 sequences, with approximately 35% found just once. Sample: whole blood, taken in connection with sensitization to the hapten diphenylcyclopropenone (DPC). These receptors all stem from a man between 35 and 55 years old with alopecia areata. Some clones in this sample may be carry-over from other donors' samples.

A few counts support this clonotype. The V call is TRBV5-4, the J call TRBJ2-5; TRBD2 is a possible D gene (6 bases). V dropped 8 bases and J dropped 2 bases, with 16 bases sitting between them. CDR1 and CDR2 from the germline V gene are SGHNT and YYREEE (reference sequence). CDR3 length equals 14 residues. The CDR3 loop is CARTAGLPQETQYF. The CDR3 DNA reads TGTGCCAGGACAGCGGGCCTGCCTCAAGAGACCCAGTACTTC.

Comments on this clonotype: Sequence at one end of the junction differs from germline and may be a read error. The rearrangement uses TRBV7-9 and TRBJ1-1; D perhaps matches TRBD1 (6 bases). The CDR3 loop spans 12 amino acids. CDR1 and CDR2 from the germline V gene are SEHNR and FQNEAQ (reference sequence). The CDR3: CASSAQGTETFF. Here the CDR3 DNA reads TGTGCCAGCAGCGCTCAGGGGACTGAAACTTTCTTT.

In this sample, this clonotype turned up a few times. The chain recombines TRBV20-1 with TRBJ1-5; D may be TRBD1 (5 bases). Germline V gene lookup returns CDR1 DFQATT and CDR2 SNEGSKA (reference sequence). CDR3 length: 16 residues. V dropped 6 bases and J dropped 0 bases, with 18 bases sitting between them. CDR3 sequence reads: CSAVRGAGDSNQPQHF. The CDR3 DNA follows: TGCAGTGCGGTAAGGGGCGCGGGAGATAGCAATCAGCCCCAGCATTTT.

The chain couples TRBV27 to TRBJ1-1, with 10 bases that match TRBD1. The CDR3 covers 18 residues. Germline CDR1 and CDR2: MNHEY and SMNVEV (reference sequence). V shed 0 bases, J shed 3 bases, and the junction held 10 bases outside the gene matches. The CDR3 coding sequence is TGTGCCAGCAGTTTATCCGGGACAGGGGTCTTTTATGACACTGAAGCTTTCTTT. Translating gives CASSLSGTGVFYDTEAFF.

This clonotype was observed a few times. This chain links TRBV11-2 with TRBJ2-7, with 10 bases matching TRBD2. V lost 5 bases and J lost 2; bases outside the gene matches: 6. Germline loops: CDR1 SGHAT, CDR2 FQNNGV. The CDR3 runs 15 residues. The CDR3 spells CASSPGTSAAYEQYF. CDR3 nucleotide sequence: TGTGCCAGCAGCCCAGGGACTAGCGCAGCCTACGAGCAGTACTTC. The variable domain in full, completed from reference TRBV11-2 and TRBJ2-7, reads EAGVAQSPRYKIIEKRQSVAFWCNPISGHATLYWYQQILGQGPKLLIQFQNNGVVDDSQLPKDRFSAERLKGVDSTLKIQPAKLEDSAVYLCASSPGTSAAYEQYFGPGTRLTVT.

V gene TRBV27 combines with J gene TRBJ2-4, with D unresolved. CDR3 length equals 11 residues. Germline lookup yields CDR1 MNHEY and CDR2 SMNVEV (reference sequence). V lost 4 bases, J lost 6 bases, and 4 bases lay in between. CDR3 DNA sequence: TGTGCCAGCAGTTGGGGAAACATTCAGTACTTC. This codes for CASSWGNIQYF.

V gene TRBV4-1 combines with J gene TRBJ1-5, with TRBD1 matching over 8 bases. The ends lost 1 base at V and 3 bases at J; junction bases unmatched: 5. This CDR3 contains 16 residues. Germline values: CDR1 MGHRA, CDR2 YSYEKL. CDR3 protein: CASSQAGGSLNQPQHF. CDR3 bases: TGCGCCAGCAGCCAAGCAGGGGGCTCACTCAATCAGCCCCAGCATTTT.

The J gene is TRBJ2-1, the V gene TRBV30; 12 positions agree with TRBD1. Germline V gives CDR1 GTSNPN, CDR2 SVGIG (reference sequence). The J segment lost 9 bases and the V segment lost 5 bases, leaving 5 bases of the junction unmatched. This CDR3 spans 13 amino acids. The CDR3 reads CAWWDRGLGEQFF. As DNA, the CDR3 is TGTGCCTGGTGGGACAGGGGGCTTGGTGAGCAGTTCTTC.

In this sample, this clonotype turned up many times. The V call is TRBV3-1, the J call TRBJ2-2; 7 positions match TRBD2. Germline-derived CDR1 and CDR2 are LGHDT and YNNKEL (reference sequence). V was clipped by 3 bases and J by 4 bases; unmatched bases: 8. The CDR3 totals 16 residues. The CDR3 coding sequence is TGTGCCAGCAGCCACAGTACTAGCGCCTCCACCGGGGAGCTGTTTTTT. Its translation: CASSHSTSASTGELFF. The entire variable domain, with the rest obtained from reference TRBV3-1 and TRBJ2-2, is as follows: DTAVSQTPKYLVTQMGNDKSIKCEQNLGHDTMYWYKQDSKKFLKIMFSYNNKELIINETVPNRFSPKSPDKAHLNLHINSLELGDSAVYFCASSHSTSASTGELFFGEGSRLTVL.

This chain joins TRBV11-2 and TRBJ2-7; D is possibly TRBD2 (6 bases). Looked up from germline, CDR1 is SGHAT and CDR2 is FQNNGV. The length of the CDR3 is 14 residues. With 1 base removed from V and 4 bases from J, the gap between germline ends came to 11 bases. CDR3 in amino acids: CASSLGNGGYEQYF. The CDR3 DNA reads TGTGCCAGCAGCTTAGGAAACGGGGGATACGAGCAGTACTTC.

The chain is built from TRBV7-2 and TRBJ2-6; 7 positions match TRBD2. Germline V gene sequence: CDR1 SGHTA, CDR2 FQGNSA. The CDR3 consists of 16 residues. The trim removed 5 bases at V and 4 bases at J, leaving 8 bases unmatched. The CDR3 bases are TGTGCCAGCAGCCCCGGGGGGACGAGAGGGGCCAACGTCCTGACTTTC. This sequence encodes CASSPGGTRGANVLTF.

This clonotype was picked up a small number of times. CDR3 region: CASSRLGGAETQYF. The CDR3 DNA reads TGTGCCAGCAGCCGACTGGGGGGTGCAGAGACCCAGTACTTC. The V call is TRBV14, the J call TRBJ2-5; tentatively, D is TRBD2 (6 bases). The CDR3 totals 14 residues. Germline V gives CDR1 SGHDN, CDR2 FVKESK. With 4 bases removed from V and 4 bases from J, the gap between germline ends came to 13 bases.

This chain uses TRBV7-3 with TRBJ2-1; D uncertain. Deletions cut 1 base from V and 10 bases from J, with 8 bases between. There are 12 residues in the CDR3. Germline V gives CDR1 SGHTA, CDR2 FQGTGA. The CDR3 region is CASSLNLKEQFF. Here the CDR3 DNA reads TGTGCCAGCAGCTTAAATTTGAAGGAGCAGTTCTTC. Together with reference TRBV7-3 and TRBJ2-1, the CDR3 gives the full variable domain: GAGVSQTPSNKVTEKGKYVELRCDPISGHTALYWYRQSLGQGPEFLIYFQGTGAADDSGLPNDRFFAVRPEGSVSTLKIQRTERGDSAVYLCASSLNLKEQFFGPGTRLTVL.

The sample holds a few counts of this clonotype. The V call is TRBV6-5, the J call TRBJ2-7, with D tentatively TRBD1 or TRBD2 (5 bases each). Trimming took off 3 bases at V and 2 bases at J, with 11 bases between the two ends. The CDR3 totals 14 residues. Germline V gives CDR1 MNHEY, CDR2 SVGAGI. CDR3 region: CASSYGGDAYEQYF. DNA of the CDR3: TGTGCCAGCAGTTATGGGGGAGATGCCTACGAGCAGTACTTC.

This sequence joins TRBV6-5 and TRBJ2-5; 7 bases align to TRBD2. The V gene's germline CDR1 is MNHEY and CDR2 SVGAGI. Germline trimming cut 2 bases from V and 0 bases from J; bases unmatched to any gene: 3. The CDR3 runs 15 residues. The CDR3 DNA reads TGTGCCAGCAGTTACGGCGGGAGCCACCAAGAGACCCAGTACTTC. It encodes CASSYGGSHQETQYF.

This clonotype came up a few times. CDR3 in DNA: TGTGCCAGCAGCTTAACGCTCGGATCCTCTGGGGCCAACGTCCTGACTTTC. This encodes CASSLTLGSSGANVLTF. The gene calls are TRBV7-2 and TRBJ2-6; D not resolved. The germline V and J ends were trimmed by 2 bases and 0 bases, with 11 bases remaining between them. Germline CDR1 SGHTA, CDR2 FQGNSA. The CDR3 consists of 17 residues. Full variable domain (missing parts from reference TRBV7-2 and TRBJ2-6): GAGVSQSPSNKVTEKGKDVELRCDPISGHTALYWYRQSLGQGLEFLIYFQGNSAPDKSGLPSDRFSAERTGGSVSTLTIQRTQQEDSAVYLCASSLTLGSSGANVLTFGAGSRLTVL.

This clonotype was detected once. Written as DNA, the CDR3 is TGCGCCAGCAGCTCCCGAAGGACTAGCCTGACCTACGAGCAGTACTTC. Translated, it gives CASSSRRTSLTYEQYF. The rearrangement joins TRBV5-1 to TRBJ2-7; 8 bases agree with TRBD2. This CDR3 region has 16 residues. Trimming cost V 3 bases and J 2 bases; bases outside gene matches: 10. Germline CDR1 is SGHRS and CDR2 is YFSETQ. The entire variable domain, with the rest obtained from reference TRBV5-1 and TRBJ2-7, is as follows: KAGVTQTPRYLIKTRGQQVTLSCSPISGHRSVSWYQQTPGQGLQFLFEYFSETQRNKGNFPGRFSGRQFSNSRSEMNVSTLELGDSALYLCASSSRRTSLTYEQYFGPGTRLTVT.

This clonotype was observed a single time. The chain is built from TRBV12-3 or TRBV12-4 and TRBJ1-1; D perhaps matches TRBD1 (5 bases). Trimming took 7 bases from V and 1 from J, leaving 13 bases between them. This CDR3 region has 14 residues. The CDR3 DNA sequence: TGTGCCAGCACTCAGGGTCAGGCGAACACTGAAGCTTTCTTT. Protein: CASTQGQANTEAFF.